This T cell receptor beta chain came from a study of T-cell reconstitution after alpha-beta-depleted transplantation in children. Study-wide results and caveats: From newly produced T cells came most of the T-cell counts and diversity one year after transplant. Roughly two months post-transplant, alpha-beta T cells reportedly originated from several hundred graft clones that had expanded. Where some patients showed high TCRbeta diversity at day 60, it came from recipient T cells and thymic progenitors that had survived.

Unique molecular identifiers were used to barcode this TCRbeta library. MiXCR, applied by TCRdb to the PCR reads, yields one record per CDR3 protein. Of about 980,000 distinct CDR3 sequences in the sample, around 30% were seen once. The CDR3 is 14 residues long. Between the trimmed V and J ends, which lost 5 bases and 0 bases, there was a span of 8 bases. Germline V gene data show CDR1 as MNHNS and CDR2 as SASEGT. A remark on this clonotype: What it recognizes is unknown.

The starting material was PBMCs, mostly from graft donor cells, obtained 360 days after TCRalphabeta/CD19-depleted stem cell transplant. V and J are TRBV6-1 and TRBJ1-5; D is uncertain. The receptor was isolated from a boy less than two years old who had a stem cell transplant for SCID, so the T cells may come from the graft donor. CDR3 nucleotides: TGTGCCAGCAGTATTGATCCTAGCAATCAGCCCCAGCATTTT. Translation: CASSIDPSNQPQHF.